Listed below are T cell receptor beta chains from one sample, sequenced in a study of blood T cell repertoires in COVID-19. Only in-frame clones appear in the TCRdb table, and some are missing; sequencing was by immunoSEQ multiplex PCR. Of just under 150,000 clones listed, around 83% are singletons. Sequencing used peripheral blood. The receptor set was obtained from a human donor with acute or convalescent COVID-19. The donor label of this sample is uncertain. CDR3s include the opening cysteine and the closing phenylalanine or tryptophan. A D gene is named only where the DNA matches it firmly. Size is stated for part of the rows, as once, few or many counts, or as a class when the clone is expanded.

>TRBV11-2|TRBJ2-3|-|-
CASSLGFLSDTQYF
TGTGCCAGCAGCTTAGGTTTCCTCTCAGATACGCAGTATTTT
>TRBV7-9|TRBJ2-1|-|-
CASSWGEWANEQFF
TGTGCCAGCAGCTGGGGGGAGTGGGCCAATGAGCAGTTCTTC
>TRBV5-6|TRBJ1-1|TRBD1|once
CASSSYRGRNTEAFF
TGTGCCAGCAGCTCGTACAGGGGGAGGAACACTGAAGCTTTCTTT
>TRBV4-2|TRBJ2-5|-|few
CASSQDRGETQYF
TGTGCCAGCAGCCAAGATCGGGGGGAGACCCAGTACTTC
>TRBV11-1|TRBJ1-6|-|-
CASSPRNSPLHF
TGTGCCAGCAGCCCGAGAAATTCACCCCTCCACTTT
>TRBV7-8|TRBJ1-1|-|-
CASSLAVEGRAFF
TGTGCCAGCAGCTTAGCAGTGGAGGGGAGAGCTTTCTTT
>TRBV18|TRBJ1-2|TRBD1|-
CASSPGTGGRGYTF
TGTGCCAGCTCACCAGGGACAGGGGGCCGTGGCTACACCTTC
>TRBV7-3|TRBJ1-1|-|-
CASSDMNTEAFF
TGTGCCAGCAGCGACATGAACACTGAAGCTTTCTTT
>TRBV9|TRBJ2-1|TRBD2|-
CASTPSGNSYNEQFF
TGTGCCAGCACTCCTAGCGGGAACTCCTACAATGAGCAGTTCTTC
>TRBV28|TRBJ1-3|-|-
CASSSGQGRNTIYF
TGTGCCAGCAGTTCGGGGCAGGGGAGAAACACCATATATTTT
>TRBV11-3|TRBJ1-2|TRBD1|-
CASSLTRQGDGYTF
TGTGCCAGCAGCTTAACGCGACAGGGGGATGGCTACACCTTC
>TRBV19|TRBJ1-2|TRBD1|-
CASSTPPRQGLGYGYTF
TGTGCCAGTAGTACCCCCCCCCGACAGGGTTTGGGCTATGGCTACACCTTC
>TRBV7-2|TRBJ1-2|-|-
CASSLEQLSNYGYTF
TGTGCCAGCAGCTTAGAGCAACTTTCTAACTATGGCTACACCTTC
>TRBV21-1|TRBJ1-6|-|-
CASSKLNRNSPLHF
TGTGCCAGCAGCAAACTTAACAGAAATTCACCCCTCCACTTT
>TRBV19|TRBJ2-1|TRBD2|-
CASSPTSGLSREQFF
TGTGCCAGTAGTCCGACTAGCGGGTTGTCCCGGGAGCAGTTCTTC
>TRBV4-3|TRBJ1-1|-|-
CASSQDLTAANTEAFF
TGCGCCAGCAGCCAAGATCTCACAGCTGCGAACACTGAAGCTTTCTTT
>TRBV6-5|TRBJ2-1|-|-
CASQGSSYNEQFF
TGTGCCAGCCAGGGTAGCTCCTACAATGAGCAGTTCTTC
>TRBV4-1|TRBJ1-2|-|once
CASSPGSAGALKGYTF
TGCGCCAGCAGCCCCGGATCGGCGGGGGCGTTAAAAGGCTACACCTTC
>TRBV5-1|TRBJ1-3|-|few
CASSFEGSHENTIYF
TGCGCCAGCAGCTTCGAGGGTAGCCATGAAAACACCATATATTTT
>TRBV18|TRBJ1-1|-|-
CASSLAFGRTNTEAFF
TGTGCCAGCTCACTTGCTTTTGGCCGGACTAACACTGAAGCTTTCTTT
>TRBV19|TRBJ2-1|TRBD1|-
CASSIDIPGQGRDEQFF
TGTGCCAGTAGTATAGATATACCGGGACAGGGAAGAGATGAGCAGTTCTTC
>TRBV7-2|TRBJ2-1|-|-
CASSLLGGAGYNEQFF
TGTGCCAGCAGCTTACTGGGGGGTGCCGGCTACAATGAGCAGTTCTTC
>TRBV6-5|TRBJ2-1|-|-
CASSLEFGSYNEQFF
TGTGCCAGCAGCCTCGAATTCGGGTCTTACAATGAGCAGTTCTTC
>TRBV28|TRBJ1-4|-|once
CASIGGASNEKLFF
TGTGCCAGCATAGGAGGGGCGAGTAATGAAAAACTGTTTTTT
>TRBV7-2|TRBJ1-3|TRBD1|-
CASSKPGQGKGNTIYF
TGTGCCAGCAGCAAACCGGGACAGGGGAAAGGAAACACCATATATTTT
>TRBV15|TRBJ1-5|TRBD1|-
CATSSRTGLVNQPQHF
TGTGCCACCAGCTCTCGGACAGGGCTGGTTAATCAGCCCCAGCATTTT
>TRBV6-2/TRBV6-3|TRBJ1-5|TRBD1|-
CASSYSNTGDLSNQPQHF
TGTGCCAGCAGTTACAGTAACACAGGGGATCTAAGCAATCAGCCCCAGCATTTT
>TRBV29-1|TRBJ2-2|TRBD1|-
CSVGTGDGELFF
TGCAGCGTGGGGACAGGGGACGGGGAGCTGTTTTTT
>TRBV7-9|TRBJ1-2|TRBD1|-
CASREAGGDYGYTF
TGTGCCAGCAGAGAGGCAGGGGGCGACTATGGCTACACCTTC
>TRBV9|TRBJ2-3|TRBD2|once
CASSRFGISGGLVDTQYF
TGTGCCAGCAGCAGATTCGGGATAAGCGGGGGCCTGGTAGATACGCAGTATTTT
>TRBV13|TRBJ1-6|-|once
CASSLVQGSNSPLHF
TGTGCCAGCAGCTTAGTCCAGGGAAGTAATTCACCCCTCCACTTT
>TRBV4-3|TRBJ1-1|TRBD1|-
CASSQDRRGQAFF
TGCGCCAGCAGCCAAGATCGCAGGGGGCAGGCTTTCTTT
>TRBV27|TRBJ1-2|-|once
CASSHLDRNYGYTF
TGTGCCAGCAGTCACCTGGACAGAAACTATGGCTACACCTTC
>TRBV5-1|TRBJ1-4|-|-
CASSPSGGASEKLFF
TGCGCCAGCAGCCCCTCGGGGGGGGCGAGTGAAAAACTGTTTTTT
>TRBV10-3|TRBJ2-3|-|once
CAIRGGTEGDTQYF
TGTGCCATCAGAGGGGGGACAGAGGGAGATACGCAGTATTTT
>TRBV28|TRBJ2-2|-|few
CASSTPEKPGAGELFF
TGTGCCAGCAGTACCCCAGAGAAGCCCGGGGCCGGGGAGCTGTTTTTT
>TRBV28|TRBJ2-2|-|-
CAIQGEGLEDTGELFF
TGTGCCATCCAGGGGGAGGGACTAGAGGACACCGGGGAGCTGTTTTTT
>TRBV5-5|TRBJ1-6|-|-
CASRLEGGSYNSPLHF
TGTGCCAGCAGGCTGGAGGGAGGCTCCTATAATTCACCCCTCCACTTT
>TRBV18|TRBJ1-6|TRBD1|-
CASSPRVSGQGYSPLHF
TGTGCCAGCTCACCAAGGGTCTCGGGACAGGGGTATTCACCCCTCCACTTT